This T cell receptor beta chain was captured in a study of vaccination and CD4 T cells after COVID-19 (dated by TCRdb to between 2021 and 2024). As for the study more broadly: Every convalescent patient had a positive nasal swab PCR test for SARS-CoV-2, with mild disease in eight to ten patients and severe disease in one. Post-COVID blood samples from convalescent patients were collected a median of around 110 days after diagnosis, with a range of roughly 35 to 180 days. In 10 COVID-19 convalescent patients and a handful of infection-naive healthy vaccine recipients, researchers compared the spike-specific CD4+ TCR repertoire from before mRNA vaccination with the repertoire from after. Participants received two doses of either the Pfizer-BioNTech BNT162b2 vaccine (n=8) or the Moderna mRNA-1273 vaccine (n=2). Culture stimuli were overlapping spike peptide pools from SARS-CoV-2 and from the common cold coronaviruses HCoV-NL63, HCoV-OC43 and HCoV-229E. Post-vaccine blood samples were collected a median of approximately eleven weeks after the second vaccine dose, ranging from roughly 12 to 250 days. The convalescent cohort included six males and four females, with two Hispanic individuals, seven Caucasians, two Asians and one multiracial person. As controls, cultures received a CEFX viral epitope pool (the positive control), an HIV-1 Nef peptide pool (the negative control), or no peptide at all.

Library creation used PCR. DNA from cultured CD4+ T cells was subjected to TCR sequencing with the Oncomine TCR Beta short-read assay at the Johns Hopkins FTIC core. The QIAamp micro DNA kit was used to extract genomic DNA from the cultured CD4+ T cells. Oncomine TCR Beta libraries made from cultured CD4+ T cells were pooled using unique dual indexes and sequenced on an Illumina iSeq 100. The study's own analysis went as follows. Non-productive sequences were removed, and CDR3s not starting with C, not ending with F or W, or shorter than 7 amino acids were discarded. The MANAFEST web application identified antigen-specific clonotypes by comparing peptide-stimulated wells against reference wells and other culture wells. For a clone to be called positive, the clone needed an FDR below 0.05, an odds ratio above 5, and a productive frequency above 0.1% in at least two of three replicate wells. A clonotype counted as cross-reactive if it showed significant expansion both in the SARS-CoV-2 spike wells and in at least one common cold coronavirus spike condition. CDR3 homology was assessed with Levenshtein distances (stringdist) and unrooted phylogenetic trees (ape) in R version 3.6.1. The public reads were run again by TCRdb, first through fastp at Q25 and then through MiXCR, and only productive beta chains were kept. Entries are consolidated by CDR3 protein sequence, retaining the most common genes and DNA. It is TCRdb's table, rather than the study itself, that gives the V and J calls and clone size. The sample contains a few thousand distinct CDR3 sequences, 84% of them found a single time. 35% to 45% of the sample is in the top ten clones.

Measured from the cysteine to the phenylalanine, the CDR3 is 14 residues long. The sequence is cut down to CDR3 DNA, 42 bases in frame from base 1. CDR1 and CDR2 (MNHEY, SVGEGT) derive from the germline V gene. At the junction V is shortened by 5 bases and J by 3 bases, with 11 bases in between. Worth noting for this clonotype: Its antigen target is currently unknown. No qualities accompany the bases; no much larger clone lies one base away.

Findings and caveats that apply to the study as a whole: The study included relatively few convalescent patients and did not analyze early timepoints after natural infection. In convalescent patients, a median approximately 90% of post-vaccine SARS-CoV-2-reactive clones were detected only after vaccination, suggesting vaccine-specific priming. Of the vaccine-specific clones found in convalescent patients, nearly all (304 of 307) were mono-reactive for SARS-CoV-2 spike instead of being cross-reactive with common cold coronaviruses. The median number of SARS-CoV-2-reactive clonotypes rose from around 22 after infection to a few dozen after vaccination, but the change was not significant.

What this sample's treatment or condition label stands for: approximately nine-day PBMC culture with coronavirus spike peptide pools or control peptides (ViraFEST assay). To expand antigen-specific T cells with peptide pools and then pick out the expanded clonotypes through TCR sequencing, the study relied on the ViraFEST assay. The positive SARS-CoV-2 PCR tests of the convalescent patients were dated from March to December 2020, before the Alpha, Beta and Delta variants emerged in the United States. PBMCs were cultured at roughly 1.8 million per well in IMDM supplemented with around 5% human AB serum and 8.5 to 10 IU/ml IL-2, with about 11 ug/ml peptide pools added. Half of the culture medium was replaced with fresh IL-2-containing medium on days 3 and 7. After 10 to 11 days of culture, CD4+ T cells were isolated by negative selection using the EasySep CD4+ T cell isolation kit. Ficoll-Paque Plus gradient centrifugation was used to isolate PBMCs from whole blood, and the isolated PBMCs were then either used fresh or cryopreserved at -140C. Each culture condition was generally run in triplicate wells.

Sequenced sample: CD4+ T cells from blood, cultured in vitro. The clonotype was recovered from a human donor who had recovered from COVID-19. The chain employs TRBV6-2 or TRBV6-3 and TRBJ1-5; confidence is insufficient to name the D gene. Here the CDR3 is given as CASSRPAYNQPQHF. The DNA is TGTGCCAGCAGTCGGCCGGCGTACAATCAGCCCCAGCATTTT.